The 22 T cell receptor beta chains below all came from one sample that was sequenced in a study of CXCR3-negative and CXCR3-positive naive CD8 T cells. All TRB cDNA libraries came from 5' RACE performed with UMI labels. TCRdb re-called the 5' RACE reads and gives one entry per CDR3 protein, without DNA. The table lists several thousand distinct CDR3 sequences, with more than 1.2% in the top ten. The source material was naive CXCR3- CD8+ T cells from blood. Indicated subset: CD45RO-CCR7+CD27+CD95- naive CD8+ T cells lacking CXCR3 (TNR3-). The receptors here all came from a human donor in good health. Some clones in this sample may be carry-over from other donors' samples.

The chain carries TRBV6-2 or TRBV6-3 and TRBJ1-2; TCRdb reports TRBD1, a call that lacks DNA to check it against. CDR3 length: 12 residues. The germline V gene encodes CDR1 MNHEY and CDR2 SVGEGT. The CDR3 loop is CASSTYRDGYTF.

The J gene is TRBJ2-5, the V gene TRBV29-1; no DNA is available, so the TRBD1 call from TCRdb remains unchecked. Germline-derived CDR1 and CDR2 are SQVTM and ANQGSEA. The CDR3 totals 14 residues. The CDR3: CSAGAAVLQETQYF.

The rearrangement links TRBV18 to TRBJ2-5; TCRdb's D gene call, TRBD1, goes unchecked for lack of DNA. The CDR3 loop spans 14 amino acids. Germline V gene lookup returns CDR1 KGHSH and CDR2 LQKENI. The CDR3 region is CASSPQDSGETQYF.

The chain joins TRBV7-9 to TRBJ2-1; TCRdb lists TRBD2, though no DNA is available to test this call. Germline V CDR1 and CDR2: SEHNR, FQNEAQ (reference sequence). The CDR3 loop spans 16 amino acids. Here the CDR3 reads CAAEKAGAFTFNEQFF.

Judged by frequency, this clonotype is medium-sized. The V gene is TRBV28, the J gene TRBJ2-5; TCRdb's D gene call, TRBD2, goes unchecked for lack of DNA. Germline CDR1 MDHEN, CDR2 SYDVKM. This CDR3 has 15 amino acids. CDR3 sequence reads: CASSSLPTGQETQYF. The variable domain in full, with the rest retrieved from reference TRBV28 and TRBJ2-5, is DVKVTQSSRYLVKRTGEKVFLECVQDMDHENMFWYRQDPGLGLRLIYFSYDVKMKEKGDIPEGYSVSREKKERFSLILESASTNQTSMYLCASSSLPTGQETQYFGPGTRLLVL.

In terms of frequency, this clonotype is medium-sized. The V and J genes are TRBV21-1 and TRBJ2-7; the TRBD1 assignment by TCRdb is unverifiable without DNA. TRBV21-1 corresponds to a pseudogene. The CDR3 covers 16 residues. The CDR3 here is CASSNSDRGRTYEQYF.

The chain joins TRBV11-3 to TRBJ2-2. Germline CDR1 and CDR2: SGHNT and YENEEA. The CDR3 runs 13 residues. This chain's CDR3 is CASSWSGTGELFF.

This clonotype shows up as medium-sized by frequency. The chain couples TRBV29-1 to TRBJ1-2. This CDR3 spans 15 amino acids. Looked up from germline, CDR1 is SQVTM and CDR2 is ANQGSEA. The CDR3 protein is CSVDSGIIANYGYTF.

The chain is built from TRBV29-1 and TRBJ2-7; TCRdb picks TRBD1, but there is no DNA to check that call. Germline V gene data show CDR1 as SQVTM and CDR2 as ANQGSEA. The CDR3 is made up of 13 amino acids. The CDR3 loop reads CSVEDGTSYEQYF.

This clonotype is classed as medium-sized by frequency. The chain joins TRBV18 to TRBJ2-2. This CDR3 has 13 residues. Looked up from germline, CDR1 is KGHSH and CDR2 is LQKENI. The CDR3 loop reads CASSPPDPGELFF.

The rearrangement uses TRBV9 and TRBJ2-7. This CDR3 spans 13 amino acids. CDR1 is SGDLS, CDR2 YYNGEE, per germline. This CDR3 reads CASSVGPSYEQYF.

This clonotype registers medium-sized by frequency. The chain carries TRBV4-1 and TRBJ2-1; TCRdb calls TRBD2, which cannot be checked without DNA. The CDR3 loop spans 17 amino acids. The germline gives CDR1 MGHRA, CDR2 YSYEKL. This CDR3 reads CASSQEGLAGGANEQFF.

The chain couples TRBV19 to TRBJ2-4. Germline V lookup: CDR1 LNHDA, CDR2 SQIVND (reference sequence). This CDR3 comprises 17 residues. CDR3 sequence: CASSTPDLGISKNIQYF.

The genes are TRBV7-8 and TRBJ2-5. The CDR3 is made up of 11 amino acids. Germline V lookup: CDR1 SGHVS, CDR2 FQNEAQ. CDR3 amino acids: CASSFMETQYF. Together with reference TRBV7-8 and TRBJ2-5, the CDR3 gives the full variable domain: GAGVSQSPRYKVAKRGQDVALRCDPISGHVSLFWYQQALGQGPEFLTYFQNEAQLDKSGLPSDRFFAERPEGSVSTLKIQRTQQEDSAVYLCASSFMETQYFGPGTRLLVL.

This clonotype is deemed medium-sized by its frequency. V is TRBV29-1 and J is TRBJ2-1; the TRBD2 assignment by TCRdb is unverifiable without DNA. The CDR3 is 14 residues long. Germline V lookup: CDR1 SQVTM, CDR2 ANQGSEA. This CDR3 reads CSVSGGSLYNEQFF.

The chain carries TRBV29-1 and TRBJ1-1; TCRdb selects TRBD1, and the lack of DNA leaves this call unchecked. Germline loops: CDR1 SQVTM, CDR2 ANQGSEA. CDR3 length equals 16 residues. CDR3 residues: CSVLKEIQGWDTEAFF.

This clonotype is called medium-sized based on its frequency. V usage is TRBV5-4 and J usage is TRBJ2-7; TCRdb picks TRBD1, but there is no DNA to check that call. The V gene's germline CDR1 is SGHNT and CDR2 YYREEE (reference sequence). CDR3 size: 14 residues. CDR3 sequence: CASSSPGQDYEQYF.

The CDR3 is CASSFGTEQYF. The chain carries TRBV28 and TRBJ2-7. The CDR3 loop spans 11 amino acids. The germline gives CDR1 MDHEN, CDR2 SYDVKM.

The J gene is TRBJ2-7, the V gene TRBV4-2. The CDR3 length is 12 residues. Germline V gene lookup returns CDR1 LGHNA and CDR2 YNFKEQ. The CDR3 here is CASSQPSYEQYF.

V is TRBV29-1 and J is TRBJ2-5; checking the TCRdb D call of TRBD1 is not possible without DNA. CDR3 size: 16 residues. Germline CDR1 SQVTM, CDR2 ANQGSEA. CDR3 sequence: CSVEDRPGGAGETQYF.

This clonotype is classed as medium-sized by frequency. The chain is built from TRBV29-1 and TRBJ2-5; as DNA is missing, the TRBD1 call by TCRdb cannot be tested. The CDR3 runs to 14 residues. The germline V gene has CDR1 SQVTM and CDR2 ANQGSEA. The CDR3 sequence is CSVEFQGRRETQYF.

This sequence joins TRBV10-3 and TRBJ2-7; the D gene TCRdb calls, TRBD1, cannot be checked with no DNA. The CDR3 runs 15 residues. Germline V gene lookup returns CDR1 ENHRY and CDR2 SYGVKD. CDR3 residues: CAISESTVQGGEQYF.